This T cell receptor beta chain originates from a study of CD4 T cells in relation to SARS-CoV-2 and coronaviruses. Of note for this clone: The antigen remains unidentified.

The germline V and J ends were trimmed by 3 bases and 7 bases, with 12 bases remaining between them. The CDR3 has 13 residues. CD4+ T cells from unexposed donors were obtained before the COVID-19 pandemic (2011-2018). Isolation of CD4+ T cells took place after less than 11 days in culture. Repertoires were generated with immunoSEQ multiplex PCR, while TCRdb's copy carries only in-frame clones and drops some. The sample lists approximately 20,000 clones, approximately 81% occurring once. The TCR was taken from a human donor in good health. What was sequenced was CD4+ T cells from PBMCs, cultured in vitro. The chain combines TRBV12-3 or TRBV12-4 with TRBJ2-5, with D possibly matching TRBD2 (5 bases). The CDR3 spells CASSFGSYGTQYF. As DNA, the CDR3 is TGTGCCAGCAGTTTTGGGAGCTACGGGACCCAGTACTTC.